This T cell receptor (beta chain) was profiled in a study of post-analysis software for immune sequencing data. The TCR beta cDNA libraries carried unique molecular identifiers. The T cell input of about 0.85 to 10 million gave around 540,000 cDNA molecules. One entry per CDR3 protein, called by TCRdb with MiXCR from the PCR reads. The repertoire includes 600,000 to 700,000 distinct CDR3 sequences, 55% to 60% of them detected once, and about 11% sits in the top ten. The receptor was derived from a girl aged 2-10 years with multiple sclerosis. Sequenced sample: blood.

CDR3 in amino acids: CASSSQTSGTDTQYF. DNA for the CDR3: TGTGCCAGCAGCTCCCAGACTAGCGGAACAGATACGCAGTATTTT. This sequence joins TRBV7-2 and TRBJ2-3; 9 nucleotides match TRBD2. V dropped 4 bases and J dropped 3; count of bases not matched to a gene: 5. CDR1 and CDR2 (germline): SGHTA, FQGNSA. CDR3 size: 15 residues.